The present T cell receptor (beta chain) was sequenced within a study of cytomegalovirus exposure and HLA in healthy donors. For the study at large: A preliminary data release comprised about 85 million unique TCRs obtained from HLA-typed donors. Caucasian-associated ancestry cluster membership applied to around 80% of several hundred genotyped donors.

PCR involved 60 Vbeta and 13 Jbeta primers. Libraries were prepared by immunoSEQ multiplex PCR; TCRdb keeps only in-frame clonotypes and omits some of them. The sample yields approximately 150,000 clones, 70% to 80% seen once. This clone showed up just a few times. The antigen is undetermined. The study, taken as a whole, reports: Researchers reported in a later analysis that common viral pathogens appeared linked to several top clusters. DRB1 showed the most TCR associations and HLA-C the fewest in a later analysis, as rates varied by HLA locus.

Per the germline V gene, CDR1 is LNHDA and CDR2 is SQIVND (reference sequence). The CDR3 contains 12 residues. V shed 10 bases and J 6 bases; nucleotides not matched to a gene: 8. The chain joins TRBV19 to TRBJ1-2; 7 bases line up with TRBD1. The source of this sequence is a woman between 45 and 65 years old in good health and CMV-seronegative. The sample taken for sequencing was PBMCs. The DNA of the CDR3 is TGTGCCAAGCGGCAGGGGGTTAATGGCTACACCTTC. This sequence encodes CAKRQGVNGYTF.